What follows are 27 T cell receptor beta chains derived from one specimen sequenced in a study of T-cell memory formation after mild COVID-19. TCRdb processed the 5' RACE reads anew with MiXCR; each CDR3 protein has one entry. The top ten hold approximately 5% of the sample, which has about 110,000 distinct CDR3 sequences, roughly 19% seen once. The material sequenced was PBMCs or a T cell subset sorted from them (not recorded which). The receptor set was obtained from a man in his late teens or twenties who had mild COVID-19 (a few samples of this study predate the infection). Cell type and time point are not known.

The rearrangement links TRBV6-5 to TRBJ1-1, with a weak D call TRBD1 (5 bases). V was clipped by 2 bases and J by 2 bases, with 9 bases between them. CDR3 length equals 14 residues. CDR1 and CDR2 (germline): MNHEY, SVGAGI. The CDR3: CASSYGGVNTEAFF. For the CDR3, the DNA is TGTGCCAGCAGTTACGGGGGTGTTAACACTGAAGCTTTCTTT.

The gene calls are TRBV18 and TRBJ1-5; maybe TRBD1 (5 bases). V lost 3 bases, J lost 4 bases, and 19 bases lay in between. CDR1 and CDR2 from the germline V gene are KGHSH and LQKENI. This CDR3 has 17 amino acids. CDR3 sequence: CASSPVRAGGENQPQHF. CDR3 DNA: TGTGCCAGCTCACCGGTTAGGGCAGGAGGGGAAAATCAGCCCCAGCATTTT. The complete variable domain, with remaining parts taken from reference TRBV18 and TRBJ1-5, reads NAGVMQNPRHLVRRRGQEARLRCSPMKGHSHVYWYRQLPEEGLKFMVYLQKENIIDESGMPKERFSAEFPKEGPSILRIQQVVRGDSAAYFCASSPVRAGGENQPQHFGDGTRLSIL.

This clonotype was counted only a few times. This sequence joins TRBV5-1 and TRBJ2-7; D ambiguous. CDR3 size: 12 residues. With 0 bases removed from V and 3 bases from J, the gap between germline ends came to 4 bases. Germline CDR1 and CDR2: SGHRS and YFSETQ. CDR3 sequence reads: CASSLDNYEQYF. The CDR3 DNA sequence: TGCGCCAGCAGCTTGGATAACTACGAGCAGTACTTC.

CDR3 in DNA: TGTGCCAGCAGCCGTATCCGAGGGGCGTTCGGCACCGGGGAGCTGTTTTTT. The encoded protein is CASSRIRGAFGTGELFF. The chain joins TRBV11-2 to TRBJ2-2; D is perhaps TRBD1 or TRBD2 (5 bases each). Deletions cut 5 bases from V and 4 bases from J, with 20 bases between. CDR1 SGHAT and CDR2 FQNNGV come from the germline V gene. The CDR3 is 17 amino acids.

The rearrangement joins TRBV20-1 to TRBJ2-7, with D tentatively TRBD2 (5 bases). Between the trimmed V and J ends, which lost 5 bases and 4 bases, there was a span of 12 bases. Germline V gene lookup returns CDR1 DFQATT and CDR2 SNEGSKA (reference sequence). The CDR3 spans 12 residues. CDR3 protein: CSASSGLYEQYF. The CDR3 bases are TGCAGTGCTTCGAGCGGACTGTACGAGCAGTACTTC.

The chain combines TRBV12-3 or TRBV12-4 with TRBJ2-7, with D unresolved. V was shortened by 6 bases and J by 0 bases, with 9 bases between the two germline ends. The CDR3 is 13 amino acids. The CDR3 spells CASRQRSSYEQYF. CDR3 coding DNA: TGTGCCAGCAGACAGAGGAGCTCCTACGAGCAGTACTTC.

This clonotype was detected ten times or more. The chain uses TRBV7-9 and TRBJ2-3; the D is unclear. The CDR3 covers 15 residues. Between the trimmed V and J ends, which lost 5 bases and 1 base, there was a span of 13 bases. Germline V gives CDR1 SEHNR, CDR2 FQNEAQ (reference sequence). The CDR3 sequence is CASSPSRFRTDTQYF. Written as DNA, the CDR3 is TGTGCCAGCAGCCCCTCGAGGTTTCGCACAGATACGCAGTATTTT.

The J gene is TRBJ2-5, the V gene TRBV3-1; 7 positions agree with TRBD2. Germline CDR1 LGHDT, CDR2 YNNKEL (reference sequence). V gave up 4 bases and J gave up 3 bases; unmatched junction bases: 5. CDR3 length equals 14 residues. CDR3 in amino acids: CASSRSSGEETQYF. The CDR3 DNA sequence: TGTGCCAGCAGCCGGTCGAGCGGGGAAGAGACCCAGTACTTC.

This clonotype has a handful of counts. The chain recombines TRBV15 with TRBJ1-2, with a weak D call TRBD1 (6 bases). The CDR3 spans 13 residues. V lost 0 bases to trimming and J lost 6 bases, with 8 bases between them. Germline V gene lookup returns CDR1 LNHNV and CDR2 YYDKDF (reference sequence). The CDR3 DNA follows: TGTGCCACCAGCAGAGATGGGGACAATGGCTACACCTTC. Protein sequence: CATSRDGDNGYTF.

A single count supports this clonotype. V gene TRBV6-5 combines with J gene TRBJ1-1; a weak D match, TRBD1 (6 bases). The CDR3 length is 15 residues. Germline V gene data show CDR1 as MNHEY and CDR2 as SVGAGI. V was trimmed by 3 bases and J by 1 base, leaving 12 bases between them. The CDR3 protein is CASSYKGGRNTEAFF. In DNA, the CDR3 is TGTGCCAGCAGTTATAAGGGGGGAAGGAACACTGAAGCTTTCTTT.

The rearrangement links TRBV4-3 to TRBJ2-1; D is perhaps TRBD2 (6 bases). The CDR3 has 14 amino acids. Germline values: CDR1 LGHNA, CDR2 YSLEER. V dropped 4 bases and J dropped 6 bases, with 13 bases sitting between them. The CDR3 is CASSLLGTANEQFF. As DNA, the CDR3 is TGCGCCAGCAGCCTCCTGGGGACTGCCAATGAGCAGTTCTTC.

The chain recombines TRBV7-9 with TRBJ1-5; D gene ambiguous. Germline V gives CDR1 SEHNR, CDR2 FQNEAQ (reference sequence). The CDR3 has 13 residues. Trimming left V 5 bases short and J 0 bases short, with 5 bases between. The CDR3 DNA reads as TGTGCCAGCAGCCGCCGTAGCAATCAGCCCCAGCATTTT. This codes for CASSRRSNQPQHF.

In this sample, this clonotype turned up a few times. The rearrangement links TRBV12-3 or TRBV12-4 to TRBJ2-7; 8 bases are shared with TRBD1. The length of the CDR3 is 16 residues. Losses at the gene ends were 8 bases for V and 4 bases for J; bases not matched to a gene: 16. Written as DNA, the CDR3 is TGTGCCAGCCGACAAACGCAGGGGGCGGTTAGGTACGAGCAGTACTTC. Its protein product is CASRQTQGAVRYEQYF.

CDR3 bases: TGCAGCGTTGACTTGAATGAGCAGTTCTTC. Protein: CSVDLNEQFF. J is TRBJ2-1 and V is TRBV29-1; no firm D call. V lost 3 bases, J lost 7 bases, and 4 bases lay in between. The CDR3 loop spans 10 amino acids. Germline assignment: CDR1 SQVTM and CDR2 ANQGSEA.

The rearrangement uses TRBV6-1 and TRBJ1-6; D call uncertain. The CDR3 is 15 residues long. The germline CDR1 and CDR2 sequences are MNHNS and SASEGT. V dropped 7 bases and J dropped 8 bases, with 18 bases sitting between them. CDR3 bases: TGTGCCAGCAAGTCCAGGCTCGTTGCTTATTCACCCCTCCACTTT. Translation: CASKSRLVAYSPLHF.

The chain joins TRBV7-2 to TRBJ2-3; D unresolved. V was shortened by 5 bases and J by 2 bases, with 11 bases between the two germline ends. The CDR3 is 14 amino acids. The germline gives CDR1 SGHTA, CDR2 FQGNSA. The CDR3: CASSQGRATDTQYF. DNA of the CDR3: TGTGCCAGCAGCCAAGGACGAGCCACAGATACGCAGTATTTT.

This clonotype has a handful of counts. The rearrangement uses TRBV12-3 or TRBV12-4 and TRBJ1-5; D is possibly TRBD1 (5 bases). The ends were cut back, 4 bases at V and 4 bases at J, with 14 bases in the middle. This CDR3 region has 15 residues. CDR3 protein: CASSSRDGRNQPQHF. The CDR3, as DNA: TGTGCCAGCAGTTCCCGGGACGGAAGGAATCAGCCCCAGCATTTT.

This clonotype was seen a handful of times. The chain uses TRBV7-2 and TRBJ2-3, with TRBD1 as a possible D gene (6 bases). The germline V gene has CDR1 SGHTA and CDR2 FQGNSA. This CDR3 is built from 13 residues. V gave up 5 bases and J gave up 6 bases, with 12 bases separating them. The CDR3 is CASSAGQSDTQYF. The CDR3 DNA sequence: TGTGCCAGCAGCGCTGGACAGTCCGATACGCAGTATTTT.

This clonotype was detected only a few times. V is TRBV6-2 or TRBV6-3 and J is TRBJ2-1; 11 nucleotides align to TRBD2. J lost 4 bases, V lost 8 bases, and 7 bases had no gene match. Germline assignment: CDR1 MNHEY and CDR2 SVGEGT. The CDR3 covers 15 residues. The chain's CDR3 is CASLSGGAAYNEQFF. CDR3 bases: TGTGCCAGCCTTAGCGGGGGGGCCGCGTACAATGAGCAGTTCTTC.

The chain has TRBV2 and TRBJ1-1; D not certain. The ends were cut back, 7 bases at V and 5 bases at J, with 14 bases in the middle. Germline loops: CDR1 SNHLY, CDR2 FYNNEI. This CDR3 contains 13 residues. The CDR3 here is CASTKGAGTEAFF. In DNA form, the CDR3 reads TGTGCCAGCACGAAAGGCGCGGGGACTGAAGCTTTCTTT.

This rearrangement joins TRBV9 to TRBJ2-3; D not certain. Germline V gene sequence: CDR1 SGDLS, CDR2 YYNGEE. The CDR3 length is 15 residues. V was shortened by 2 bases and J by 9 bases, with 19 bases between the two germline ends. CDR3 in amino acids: CASSVRALKPQTQYF. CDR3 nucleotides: TGTGCCAGCAGCGTCCGGGCCCTAAAGCCCCAGACGCAGTATTTT.

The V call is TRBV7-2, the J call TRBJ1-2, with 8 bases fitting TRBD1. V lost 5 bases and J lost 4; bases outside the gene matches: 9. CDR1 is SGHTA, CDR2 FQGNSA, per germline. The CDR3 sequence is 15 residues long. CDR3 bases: TGTGCCAGCAGCCCGCGGACAGGGTCAATCTATGGCTACACCTTC. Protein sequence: CASSPRTGSIYGYTF.

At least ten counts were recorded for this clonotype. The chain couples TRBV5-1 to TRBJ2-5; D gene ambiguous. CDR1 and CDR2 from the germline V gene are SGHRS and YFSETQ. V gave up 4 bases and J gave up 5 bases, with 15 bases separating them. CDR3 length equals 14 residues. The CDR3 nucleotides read TGCGCCAGCAGCCGGAACCCGTCGGAGGAGACCCAGTACTTC. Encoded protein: CASSRNPSEETQYF. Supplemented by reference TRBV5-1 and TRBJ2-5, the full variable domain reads KAGVTQTPRYLIKTRGQQVTLSCSPISGHRSVSWYQQTPGQGLQFLFEYFSETQRNKGNFPGRFSGRQFSNSRSEMNVSTLELGDSALYLCASSRNPSEETQYFGPGTRLLVL.

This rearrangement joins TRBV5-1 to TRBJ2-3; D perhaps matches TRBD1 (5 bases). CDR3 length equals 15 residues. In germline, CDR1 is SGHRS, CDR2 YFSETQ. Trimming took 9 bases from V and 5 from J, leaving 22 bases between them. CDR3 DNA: TGCGCCACCGCTAGGGAAAAAGGGGCCGGAGATACGCAGTATTTT. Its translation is CATAREKGAGDTQYF.

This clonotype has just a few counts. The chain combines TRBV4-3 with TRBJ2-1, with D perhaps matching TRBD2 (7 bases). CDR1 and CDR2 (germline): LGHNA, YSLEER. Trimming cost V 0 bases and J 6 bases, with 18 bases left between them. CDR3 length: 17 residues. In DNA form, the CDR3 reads TGCGCCAGCAGCCAAGAAGGCGCGGGGGCCCATTTCAATGAGCAGTTCTTC. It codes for CASSQEGAGAHFNEQFF.

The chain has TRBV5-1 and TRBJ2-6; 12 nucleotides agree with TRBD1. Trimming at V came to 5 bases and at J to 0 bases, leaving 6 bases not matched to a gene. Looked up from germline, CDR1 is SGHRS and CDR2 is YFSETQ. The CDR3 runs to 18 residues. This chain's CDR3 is CASRKGTGGVSGANVLTF. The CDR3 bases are TGCGCCAGCAGGAAAGGGACAGGGGGCGTCTCTGGGGCCAACGTCCTGACTTTC.

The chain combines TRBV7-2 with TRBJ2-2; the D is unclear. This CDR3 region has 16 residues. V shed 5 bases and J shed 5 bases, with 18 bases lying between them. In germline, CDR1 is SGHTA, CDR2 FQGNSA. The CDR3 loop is CASSPQVPPRTGELFF. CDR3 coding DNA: TGTGCCAGCAGCCCCCAGGTCCCACCACGGACCGGGGAGCTGTTTTTT.